These 9 T cell receptor beta chains were sequenced from one sample in a study of T cells in Graves' hyperthyroidism and ophthalmopathy. Amplification of TCR beta CDR3 regions was performed using RNA transcripts as template. HTBI primers drove first-round RT-PCR of the TCR CDR3. TCRdb re-called the multiplex PCR reads with MiXCR, one entry per CDR3 protein. This table has about 640,000 distinct CDR3 sequences, about 14% appearing once. The sample was blood. The receptors were gathered from a woman between 45 and 60 years old with Graves' ophthalmopathy.

This clonotype was found a few times. Just one base apart from a much larger clone, this may be a read error. The gene calls are TRBV12-3 or TRBV12-4 and TRBJ2-7, with 9 nucleotides matching TRBD2. CDR3 length equals 14 residues. In nucleotides, the CDR3 is TGTGCCTGCAGTTTAGTCGGGCTAGCGGGAGAGCAGTACTTC. Translated: CACSLVGLAGEQYF.

CDR3 sequence (DNA): TGCGCCAGCAGCCAAGTGGGACAGGGATTCGGCGGGGAGCTGTTTTTT. Translated, it gives CASSQVGQGFGGELFF. J is TRBJ2-2 and V is TRBV4-3; 9 bases are shared with TRBD1. Germline CDR1 reads LGHNA; CDR2 reads YSLEER. The CDR3 extends over 16 amino acids. J gave up 7 bases and V 1 base, and 7 bases lay outside the gene matches.

This sequence joins TRBV7-2 and TRBJ1-2, with 7 positions matching TRBD1. Looked up from germline, CDR1 is SGHTA and CDR2 is FQGNSA. The trim removed 6 bases at V and 8 bases at J, leaving 9 bases unmatched. The CDR3 has 13 amino acids. The CDR3 protein is CASRTDRVGGYTF. The CDR3 region has the DNA TGTGCCAGCAGAACCGACAGGGTTGGAGGCTACACCTTC.

A single count supports this clonotype. The junction and the germline gene differ at one end; a read error may be behind it. This chain joins TRBV25-1 and TRBJ2-1; TRBD2 might be the D (6 bases). The length of the CDR3 is 18 residues. Germline CDR1 and CDR2: MGHDK and SYGVNS. CDR3 sequence reads: CASSDPIQAGSLYSEQFF. The CDR3 nucleotides read TGTGCCAGCAGTGATCCCATACAGGCCGGGAGCCTGTACAGTGAGCAGTTCTTC.

This clonotype was found many times. The chain couples TRBV28 to TRBJ2-7; 10 bases match TRBD1. V was clipped by 6 bases and J by 3 bases; unmatched bases: 8. CDR3 length: 15 amino acids. Germline V lookup: CDR1 MDHEN, CDR2 SYDVKM. The CDR3 coding sequence is TGTGCCAGCAGGGAGACAGGGGGCGTTGGCTACGAGCAGTACTTC. Protein product: CASRETGGVGYEQYF. Looking up the rest from reference TRBV28 and TRBJ2-7 gives the full variable domain: DVKVTQSSRYLVKRTGEKVFLECVQDMDHENMFWYRQDPGLGLRLIYFSYDVKMKEKGDIPEGYSVSREKKERFSLILESASTNQTSMYLCASRETGGVGYEQYFGPGTRLTVT.

The rearrangement links TRBV2 to TRBJ1-5, with D perhaps TRBD1 (6 bases). Germline lookup yields CDR1 SNHLY and CDR2 FYNNEI. This CDR3 spans 15 amino acids. Trimming stripped 6 bases from V and 3 bases from J, with 15 bases between. The CDR3 nucleotides read TGTGCCAGCAGCCCCAGGGGTTTGCACAATCAGCCCCAGCATTTT. Its protein is CASSPRGLHNQPQHF. Together with reference TRBV2 and TRBJ1-5, the CDR3 gives the full variable domain: EPEVTQTPSHQVTQMGQEVILRCVPISNHLYFYWYRQILGQKVEFLVSFYNNEISEKSEIFDDQFSVERPDGSNFTLKIRSTKLEDSAMYFCASSPRGLHNQPQHFGDGTRLSIL.

Ten or more counts support this clonotype. This chain joins TRBV12-3 or TRBV12-4 and TRBJ2-4; weak D call: TRBD1 (6 bases). CDR3 length: 17 residues. Trimming took off 3 bases at V and 1 base at J, with 16 bases between the two ends. CDR3 sequence: CASSFAGAVGAKNIQYF. The CDR3 DNA follows: TGTGCCAGCAGTTTCGCAGGGGCGGTAGGTGCCAAAAACATTCAGTACTTC.

Note on this clonotype: This sequence may be a read error, since a much larger clone differs from it by one base. The gene calls are TRBV7-2 and TRBJ2-7; D uncertain. CDR1 and CDR2 (germline): SGHTA, FQGNSA. The length of the CDR3 is 13 residues. CDR3 DNA: TGTGCCAGCAGCTTATCAAACCCCTACGAGCAGCACTTC. Translation gives CASSLSNPYEQHF.

Concerning this clonotype: A read error is possible here, since a much larger clone lies one base away. This rearrangement joins TRBV24-1 to TRBJ2-7; a weak D match, TRBD1 (6 bases). The CDR3 loop spans 13 amino acids. From germline, CDR1 is KGHDR and CDR2 SFDVKD. The CDR3 DNA reads TGTGCCACCATGGGGACATATGACTACGAGCGGTACTTC. As protein: CATMGTYDYERYF.